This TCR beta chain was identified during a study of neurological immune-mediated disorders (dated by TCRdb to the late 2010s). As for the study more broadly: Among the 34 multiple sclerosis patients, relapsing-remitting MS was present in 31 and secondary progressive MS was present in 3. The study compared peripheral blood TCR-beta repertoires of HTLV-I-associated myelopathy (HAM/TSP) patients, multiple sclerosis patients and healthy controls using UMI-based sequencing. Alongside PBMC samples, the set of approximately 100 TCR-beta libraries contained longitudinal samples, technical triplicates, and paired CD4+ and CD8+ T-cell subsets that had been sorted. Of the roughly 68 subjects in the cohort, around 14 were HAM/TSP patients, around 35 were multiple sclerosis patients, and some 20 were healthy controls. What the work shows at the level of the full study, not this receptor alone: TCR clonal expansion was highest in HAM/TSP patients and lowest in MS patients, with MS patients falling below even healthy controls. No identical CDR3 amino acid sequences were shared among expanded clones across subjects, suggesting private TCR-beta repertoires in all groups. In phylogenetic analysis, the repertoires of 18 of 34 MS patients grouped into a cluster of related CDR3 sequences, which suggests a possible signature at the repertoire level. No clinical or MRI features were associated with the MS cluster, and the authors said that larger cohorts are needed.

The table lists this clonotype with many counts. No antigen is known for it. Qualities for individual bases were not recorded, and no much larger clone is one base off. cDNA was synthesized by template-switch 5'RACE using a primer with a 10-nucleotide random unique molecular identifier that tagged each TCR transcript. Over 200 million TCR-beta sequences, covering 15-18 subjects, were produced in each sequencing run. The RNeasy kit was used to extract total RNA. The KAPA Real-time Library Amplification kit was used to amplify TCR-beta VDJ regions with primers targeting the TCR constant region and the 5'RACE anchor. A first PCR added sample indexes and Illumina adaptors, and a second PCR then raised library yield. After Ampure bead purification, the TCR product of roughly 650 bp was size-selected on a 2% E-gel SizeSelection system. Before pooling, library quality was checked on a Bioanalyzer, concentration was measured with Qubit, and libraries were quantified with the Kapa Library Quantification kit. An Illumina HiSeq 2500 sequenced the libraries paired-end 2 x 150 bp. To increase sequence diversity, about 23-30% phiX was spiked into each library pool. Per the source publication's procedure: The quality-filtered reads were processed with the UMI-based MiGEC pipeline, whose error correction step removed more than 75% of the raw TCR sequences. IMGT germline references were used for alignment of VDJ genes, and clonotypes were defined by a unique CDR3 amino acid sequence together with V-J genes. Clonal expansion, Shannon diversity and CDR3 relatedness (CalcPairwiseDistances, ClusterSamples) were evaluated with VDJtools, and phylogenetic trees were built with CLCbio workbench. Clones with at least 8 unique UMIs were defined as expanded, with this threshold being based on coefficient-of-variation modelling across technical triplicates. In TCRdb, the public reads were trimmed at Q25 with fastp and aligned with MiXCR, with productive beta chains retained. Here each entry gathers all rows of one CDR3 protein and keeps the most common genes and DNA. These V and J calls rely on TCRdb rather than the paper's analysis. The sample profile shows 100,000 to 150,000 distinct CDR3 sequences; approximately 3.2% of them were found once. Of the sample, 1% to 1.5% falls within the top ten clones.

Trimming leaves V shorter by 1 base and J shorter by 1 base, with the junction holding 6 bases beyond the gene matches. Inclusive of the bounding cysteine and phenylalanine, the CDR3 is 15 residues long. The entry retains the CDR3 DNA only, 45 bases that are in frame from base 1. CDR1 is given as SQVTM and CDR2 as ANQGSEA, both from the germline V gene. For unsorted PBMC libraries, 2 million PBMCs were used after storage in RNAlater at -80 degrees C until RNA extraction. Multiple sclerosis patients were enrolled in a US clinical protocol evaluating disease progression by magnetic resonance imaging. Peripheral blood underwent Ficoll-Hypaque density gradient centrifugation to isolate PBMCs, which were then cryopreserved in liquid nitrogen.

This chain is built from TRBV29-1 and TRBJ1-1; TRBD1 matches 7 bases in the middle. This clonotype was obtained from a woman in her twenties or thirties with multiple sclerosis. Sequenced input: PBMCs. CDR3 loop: CSVEAPGQRNTEAFF. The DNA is TGCAGCGTTGAAGCACCGGGACAGAGGAACACTGAAGCTTTCTTT.